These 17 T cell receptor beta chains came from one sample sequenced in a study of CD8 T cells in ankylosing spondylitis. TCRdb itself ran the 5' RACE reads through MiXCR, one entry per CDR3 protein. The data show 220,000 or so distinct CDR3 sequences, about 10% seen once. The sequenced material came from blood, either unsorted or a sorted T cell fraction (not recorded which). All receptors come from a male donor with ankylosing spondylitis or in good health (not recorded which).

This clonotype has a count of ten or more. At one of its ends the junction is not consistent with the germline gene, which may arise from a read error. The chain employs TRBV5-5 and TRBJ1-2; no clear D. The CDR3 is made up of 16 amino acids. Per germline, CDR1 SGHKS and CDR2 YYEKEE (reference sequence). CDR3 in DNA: TGTGCCAGCACCTTGGGTCCGTTCGTCGCTAACTATGGCTACACCTTC. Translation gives CASTLGPFVANYGYTF.

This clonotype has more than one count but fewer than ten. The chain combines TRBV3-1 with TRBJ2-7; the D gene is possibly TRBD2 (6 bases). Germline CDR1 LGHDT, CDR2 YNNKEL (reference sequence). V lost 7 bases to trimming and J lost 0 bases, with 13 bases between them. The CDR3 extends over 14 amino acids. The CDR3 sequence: CASNPGGTSYEQYF. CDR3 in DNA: TGTGCCAGCAACCCTGGGGGGACCTCCTACGAGCAGTACTTC.

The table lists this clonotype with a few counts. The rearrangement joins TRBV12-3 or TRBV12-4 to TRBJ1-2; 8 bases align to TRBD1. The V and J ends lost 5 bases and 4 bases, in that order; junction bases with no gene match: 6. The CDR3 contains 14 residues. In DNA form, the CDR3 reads TGTGCCAGCAGTCAGACAGGGGTTTCCTATGGCTACACCTTC. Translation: CASSQTGVSYGYTF.

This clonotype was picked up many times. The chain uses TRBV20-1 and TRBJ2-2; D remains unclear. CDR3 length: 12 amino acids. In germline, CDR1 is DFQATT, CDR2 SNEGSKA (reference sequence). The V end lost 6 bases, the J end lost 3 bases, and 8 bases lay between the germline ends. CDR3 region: CSAARDTGELFF. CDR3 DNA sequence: TGCAGTGCGGCGCGAGACACCGGGGAGCTGTTTTTT.

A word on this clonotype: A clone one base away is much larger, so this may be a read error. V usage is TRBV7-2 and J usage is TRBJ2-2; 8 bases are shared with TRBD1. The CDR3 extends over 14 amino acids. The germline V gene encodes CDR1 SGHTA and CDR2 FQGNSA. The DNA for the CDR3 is TGTGCCGGCAGCTTGAGACAGGGGACCGGGGAGCTGTTTTTT. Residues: CAGSLRQGTGELFF.

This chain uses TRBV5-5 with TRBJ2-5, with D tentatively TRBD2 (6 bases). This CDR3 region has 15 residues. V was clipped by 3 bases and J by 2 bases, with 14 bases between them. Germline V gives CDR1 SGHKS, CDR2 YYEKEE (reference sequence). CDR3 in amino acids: CASSSRAGLQETQYF. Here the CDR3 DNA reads TGTGCCAGCAGCTCCCGGGCGGGACTGCAAGAGACCCAGTACTTC.

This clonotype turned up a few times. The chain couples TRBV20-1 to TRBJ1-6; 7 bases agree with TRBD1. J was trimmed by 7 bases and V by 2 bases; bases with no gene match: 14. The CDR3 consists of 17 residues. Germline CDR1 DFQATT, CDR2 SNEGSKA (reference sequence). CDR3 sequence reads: CSARTGTAFLLNSPLHF. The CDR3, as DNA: TGCAGTGCTAGAACCGGGACAGCCTTCTTGTTAAATTCACCCCTCCACTTT.

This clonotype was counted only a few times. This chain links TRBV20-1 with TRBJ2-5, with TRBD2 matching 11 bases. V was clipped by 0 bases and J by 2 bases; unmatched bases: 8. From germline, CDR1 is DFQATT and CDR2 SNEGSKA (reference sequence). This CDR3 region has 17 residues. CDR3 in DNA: TGCAGTGCTAGAGATGTCGCTAGCGGGGGGCGACAAGAGACCCAGTACTTC. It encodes CSARDVASGGRQETQYF.

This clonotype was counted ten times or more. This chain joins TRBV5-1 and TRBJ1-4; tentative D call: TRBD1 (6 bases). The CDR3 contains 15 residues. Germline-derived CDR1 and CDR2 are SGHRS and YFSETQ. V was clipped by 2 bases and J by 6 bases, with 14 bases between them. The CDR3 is CASSLPGGGDEKLFF. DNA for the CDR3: TGCGCCAGCAGCTTACCGGGGGGCGGAGATGAAAAACTGTTTTTT.

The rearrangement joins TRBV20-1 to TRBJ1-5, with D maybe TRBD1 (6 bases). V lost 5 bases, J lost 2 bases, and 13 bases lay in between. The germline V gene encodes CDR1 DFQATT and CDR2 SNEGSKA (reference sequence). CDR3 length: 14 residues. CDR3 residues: CSARNRVGNQPQHF. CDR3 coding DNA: TGCAGTGCTCGAAACAGGGTCGGCAATCAGCCCCAGCATTTT.

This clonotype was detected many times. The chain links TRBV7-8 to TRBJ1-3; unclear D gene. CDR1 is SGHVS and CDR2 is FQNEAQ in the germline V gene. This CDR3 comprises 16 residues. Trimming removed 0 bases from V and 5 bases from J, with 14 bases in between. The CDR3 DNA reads TGTGCCAGCAGCTTAGCGGTACCAGTTAGGAGAAACACCATATATTTT. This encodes CASSLAVPVRRNTIYF.

The CDR3 loop is CASSLVGTGGSQPQHF. The CDR3, as DNA: TGTGCCAGCAGCTTAGTGGGGACAGGGGGGAGTCAGCCCCAGCATTTT. J is TRBJ1-5 and V is TRBV7-8; 11 nucleotides align to TRBD1. Trimming removed 1 base from V and 6 bases from J; junction bases left unmatched: 5. The CDR3 consists of 16 residues. CDR1 is SGHVS and CDR2 is FQNEAQ in the germline V gene.

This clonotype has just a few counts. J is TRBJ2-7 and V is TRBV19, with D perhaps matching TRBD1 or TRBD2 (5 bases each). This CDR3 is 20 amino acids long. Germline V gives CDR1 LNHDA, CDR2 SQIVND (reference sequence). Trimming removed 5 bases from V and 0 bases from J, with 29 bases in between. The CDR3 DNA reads TGTGCCAGTAGTCCCCCAACCCCATTCTCCGGGACGGGGAGCTCCTACGAGCAGTACTTC. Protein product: CASSPPTPFSGTGSSYEQYF.

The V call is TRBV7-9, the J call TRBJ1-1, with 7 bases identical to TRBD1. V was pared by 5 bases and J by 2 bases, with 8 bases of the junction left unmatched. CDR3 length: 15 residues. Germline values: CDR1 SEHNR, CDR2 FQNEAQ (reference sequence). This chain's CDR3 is CASSPRQGGNTEAFF. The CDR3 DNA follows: TGTGCCAGCAGCCCAAGACAGGGCGGAAACACTGAAGCTTTCTTT.

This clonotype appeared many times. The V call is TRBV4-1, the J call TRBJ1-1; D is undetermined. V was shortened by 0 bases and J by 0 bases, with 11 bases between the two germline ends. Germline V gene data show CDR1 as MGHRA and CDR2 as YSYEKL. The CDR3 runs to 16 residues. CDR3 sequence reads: CASSQDPTVMNTEAFF. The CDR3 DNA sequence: TGCGCCAGCAGCCAAGATCCCACAGTCATGAACACTGAAGCTTTCTTT.

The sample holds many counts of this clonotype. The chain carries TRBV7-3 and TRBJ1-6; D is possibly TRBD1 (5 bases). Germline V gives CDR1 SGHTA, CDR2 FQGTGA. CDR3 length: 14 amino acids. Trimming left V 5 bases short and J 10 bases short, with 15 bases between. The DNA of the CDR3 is TGTGCCAGCAGCCCTAAGGGGAGAGGATCACCCCTCCACTTT. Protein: CASSPKGRGSPLHF.

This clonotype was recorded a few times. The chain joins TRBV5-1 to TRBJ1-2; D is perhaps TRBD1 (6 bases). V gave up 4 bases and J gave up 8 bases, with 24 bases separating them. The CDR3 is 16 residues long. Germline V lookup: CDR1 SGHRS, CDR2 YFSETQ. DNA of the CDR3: TGCGCCAGCAGCGCCGGACAGCCGGCGGAGTTGGGAGGCTACACCTTC. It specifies CASSAGQPAELGGYTF.